Listed below are T cell receptor beta chains from one sample, sequenced in a study of T cells in Graves' hyperthyroidism and ophthalmopathy. TCRdb re-analysed the multiplex PCR reads in MiXCR, keeping a single row per CDR3 protein. The data show about 600,000 distinct CDR3 sequences, with around 15% seen just once and 12% held by the top ten. Sequenced sample: blood. Receptors originate from a woman in her forties or fifties with Graves' ophthalmopathy. CDR3s leave out the opening cysteine and the closing phenylalanine or tryptophan.

V,J,length,CDR3
TRBV4-1,TRBJ1-4,14,ASSQSRGVKGEKLV
TRBV28,TRBJ2-1,12,ASSFGTGYNEQF
TRBV7-9,TRBJ1-4,14,ASSLVDPRANEKLF
TRBV12-5,TRBJ2-7,13,ASGLAPNGAYEQY
TRBV7-2,TRBJ2-5,14,ASSLEGTSGSHPQY
TRBV30,TRBJ2-3,9,AWTSMDTQY
TRBV12-3/TRBV12-4,TRBJ2-3,12,ASSLRLAVDTQY
TRBV7-2,TRBJ1-5,13,ASSYGVSGVQPQH
TRBV30,TRBJ2-1,13,AWRELAGEYNEQF
TRBV9,TRBJ2-3,13,ASTLGGGPPDTQY
TRBV24-1,TRBJ2-1,15,ATSDYPGQADSHEQF
TRBV7-9,TRBJ1-1,13,ASSGGGTGVSEAF
TRBV2,TRBJ1-5,12,ASSEGSLSQPQH
TRBV11-2,TRBJ2-1,13,ASSKILESYNEQF
TRBV6-1,TRBJ2-1,12,ASNSGTGAGEQF
TRBV7-2,TRBJ2-1,13,ASSFLAGPFNEQF
TRBV6-5,TRBJ1-3,14,ASSYIPLRGGNTIY
TRBV9,TRBJ2-7,12,ASSVAYRETEQY
TRBV20-1,TRBJ2-7,13,SARPQGGGSYEQY
TRBV4-3,TRBJ2-1,14,ASSQVRGRAHPSQF
TRBV20-1,TRBJ2-3,13,SARDGLLVRNTQY
TRBV20-1,TRBJ2-1,13,SASTLAGAGNEQF
TRBV5-6,TRBJ1-6,12,ASSLRGPNSPLH
TRBV5-8,TRBJ1-3,14,ASSFFGLSSGNTIY
TRBV28,TRBJ2-4,14,ASSFGHHLAKNIQY
TRBV3-1,TRBJ2-7,13,ASSQFRDRVYEQY
TRBV29-1,TRBJ2-7,12,SVRQGTLAYEQY
TRBV11-2,TRBJ1-2,13,ASSLGQGQQYGYT
TRBV6-5,TRBJ2-1,13,ASSYSSGKYNEQF
TRBV24-1,TRBJ2-7,11,ATSVGSGYEQY
TRBV4-3,TRBJ1-4,16,ASSQSSTDASGNEKLF
TRBV27,TRBJ2-7,13,ASSNTFGLDLEQY
TRBV24-1,TRBJ2-3,14,ATSDTSGGPTDTQY
TRBV9,TRBJ2-3,12,ASSVAARTDTQY
TRBV25-1,TRBJ1-1,13,ASSEYLTGGTEAF
TRBV29-1,TRBJ2-7,11,SVGLAGGYEQY
TRBV2,TRBJ2-1,13,ATSRQGGSYNEQF
TRBV18,TRBJ2-7,13,ASFATTGTAYEQY
TRBV27,TRBJ2-7,13,ASRSLTSGRYEQY
TRBV7-4,TRBJ1-5,15,ASSSGQGPYSNQPQH